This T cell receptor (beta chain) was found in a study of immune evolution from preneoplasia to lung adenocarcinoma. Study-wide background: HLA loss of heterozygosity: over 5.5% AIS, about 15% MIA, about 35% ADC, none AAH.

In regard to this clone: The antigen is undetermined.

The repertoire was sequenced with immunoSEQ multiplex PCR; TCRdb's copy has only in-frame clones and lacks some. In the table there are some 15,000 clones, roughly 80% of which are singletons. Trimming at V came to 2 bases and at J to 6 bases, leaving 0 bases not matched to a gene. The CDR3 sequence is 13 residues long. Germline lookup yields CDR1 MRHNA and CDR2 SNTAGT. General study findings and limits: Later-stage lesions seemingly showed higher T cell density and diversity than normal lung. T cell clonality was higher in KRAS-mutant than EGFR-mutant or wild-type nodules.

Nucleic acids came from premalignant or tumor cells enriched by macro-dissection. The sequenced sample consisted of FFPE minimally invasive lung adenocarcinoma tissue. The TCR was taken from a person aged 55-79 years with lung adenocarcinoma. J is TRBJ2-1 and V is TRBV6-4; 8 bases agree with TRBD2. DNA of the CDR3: TGTGCCAGCAGTGACGGGACTAGCAATGAGCAGTTCTTC. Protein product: CASSDGTSNEQFF.